This passage covers 7 T cell receptor beta chains from one sample sequenced in a study of T cell repertoires in aging, cancer and after chemotherapy. Amplification of TCR beta used genomic DNA extracted from peripheral blood. A mixed TRB-A/B primer pool amplified rearranged TRB by multiplex touch-down PCR. TCRdb re-called the multiplex PCR reads with MiXCR, one entry per CDR3 protein. The sample yields around 1,700 distinct CDR3 sequences, 20% to 25% seen once. Sequencing used blood. These receptors were obtained from a human donor with a solid tumor.

The table lists this clonotype with a count of one. CDR3 loop: CASSSQLNQPQHF. CDR3 coding DNA: TGTGCCAGCAGTTCGCAGCTGAATCAGCCCCAGCATTTT. The chain couples TRBV6-1 to TRBJ1-5; D is unresolved. Trimming took off 5 bases at V and 4 bases at J, with 9 bases between the two ends. This CDR3 is 13 amino acids long. Germline V gives CDR1 MNHNS, CDR2 SASEGT.

The CDR3 is CASSLTQVLSYEQYF. As DNA, the CDR3 is TGTGCCAGCAGCTTAACGCAGGTCCTCTCCTACGAGCAGTACTTC. The chain uses TRBV7-9 and TRBJ2-7; no reliable D call. Trimming cost V 2 bases and J 0 bases, with 11 bases left between them. CDR3 length: 15 amino acids. Germline CDR1 reads SEHNR; CDR2 reads FQNEAQ (reference sequence).

By frequency in the sample, this clonotype is medium-sized. This rearrangement joins TRBV20-1 to TRBJ2-7, with D perhaps matching TRBD2 (5 bases). Germline CDR1 DFQATT, CDR2 SNEGSKA (reference sequence). CDR3 length: 13 residues. V was cut by 3 bases and J by 3 bases, with 12 bases left in between. CDR3 residues: CSASEGPLYEQYF. The CDR3 DNA sequence: TGCAGTGCTAGCGAGGGCCCGCTCTACGAGCAGTACTTC.

This CDR3 reads CASSYGTSGSYSYEQYF. Written as DNA, the CDR3 is TGTGCCAGCAGTTACGGGACTAGCGGGAGTTACTCCTACGAGCAGTACTTC. The chain links TRBV6-5 to TRBJ2-7, with TRBD2 matching over 14 bases. V lost 2 bases and J lost 0; bases outside the gene matches: 3. The CDR3 is made up of 17 amino acids. From germline, CDR1 is MNHEY and CDR2 SVGAGI.

By its share, this clonotype is medium-sized. The chain combines TRBV18 with TRBJ2-5, with D possibly matching TRBD2 (5 bases). Germline CDR1 is KGHSH and CDR2 is LQKENI. The CDR3 totals 14 residues. V shed 4 bases and J shed 1 base, with 10 bases lying between them. The CDR3 DNA reads TGTGCCAGCTCACAACGGGGAGTCCAAGAGACCCAGTACTTC. Protein: CASSQRGVQETQYF. Full variable domain (remainder filled in from reference TRBV18 and TRBJ2-5): NAGVMQNPRHLVRRRGQEARLRCSPMKGHSHVYWYRQLPEEGLKFMVYLQKENIIDESGMPKERFSAEFPKEGPSILRIQQVVRGDSAAYFCASSQRGVQETQYFGPGTRLLVL.

The chain is built from TRBV11-2 and TRBJ2-7; 10 bases are a match to TRBD2. V was pared by 2 bases and J by 9 bases, with 7 bases of the junction left unmatched. This CDR3 is 14 amino acids long. Per the germline V gene, CDR1 is SGHAT and CDR2 is FQNNGV. Here the CDR3 DNA reads TGTGCCAGCAGCTTAATAGCGGGAGGCAGGGGGCAGTACTTC. This codes for CASSLIAGGRGQYF.

This clonotype was counted once. The rearrangement links TRBV29-1 to TRBJ1-2; D unclear. The CDR3 has 13 residues. Germline V lookup: CDR1 SQVTM, CDR2 ANQGSEA. Trimming pared 6 bases from V and 1 base from J, leaving 12 bases between. The CDR3 loop reads CSVHDPLNYGYTF. The CDR3 DNA sequence: TGCAGCGTACACGACCCACTTAACTATGGCTACACCTTC.